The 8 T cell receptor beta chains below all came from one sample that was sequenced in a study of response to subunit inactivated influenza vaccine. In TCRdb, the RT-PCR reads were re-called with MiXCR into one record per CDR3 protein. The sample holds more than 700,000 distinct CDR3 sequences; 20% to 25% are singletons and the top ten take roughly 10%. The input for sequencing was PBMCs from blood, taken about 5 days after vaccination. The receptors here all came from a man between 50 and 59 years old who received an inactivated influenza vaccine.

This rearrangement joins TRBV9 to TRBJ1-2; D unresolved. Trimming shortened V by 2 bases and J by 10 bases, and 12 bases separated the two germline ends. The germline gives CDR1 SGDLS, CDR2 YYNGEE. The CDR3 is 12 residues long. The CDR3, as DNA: TGTGCCAGCAGCGTCGGAGGAGATGACTACACCTTC. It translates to CASSVGGDDYTF.

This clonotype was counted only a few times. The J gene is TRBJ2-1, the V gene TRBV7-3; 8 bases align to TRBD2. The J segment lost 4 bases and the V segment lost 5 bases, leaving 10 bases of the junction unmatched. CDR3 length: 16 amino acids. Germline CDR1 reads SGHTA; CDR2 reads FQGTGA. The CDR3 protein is CASSPRPSGPYNEQFF. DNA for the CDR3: TGTGCCAGCAGCCCGAGGCCTAGCGGGCCTTACAATGAGCAGTTCTTC.

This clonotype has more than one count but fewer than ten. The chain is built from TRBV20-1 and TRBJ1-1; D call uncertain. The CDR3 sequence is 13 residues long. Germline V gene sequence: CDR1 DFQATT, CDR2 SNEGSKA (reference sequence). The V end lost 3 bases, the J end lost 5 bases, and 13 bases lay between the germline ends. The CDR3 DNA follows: TGCAGTGCTAGTATGGTTTCGTGGACTGAAGCTTTCTTT. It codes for CSASMVSWTEAFF.

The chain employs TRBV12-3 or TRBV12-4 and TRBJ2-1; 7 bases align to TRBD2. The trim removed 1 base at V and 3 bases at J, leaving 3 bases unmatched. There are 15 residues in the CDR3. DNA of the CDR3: TGTGCCAGCAGTTTAGGGGACTATCGCTACAATGAGCAGTTCTTC. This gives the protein CASSLGDYRYNEQFF.

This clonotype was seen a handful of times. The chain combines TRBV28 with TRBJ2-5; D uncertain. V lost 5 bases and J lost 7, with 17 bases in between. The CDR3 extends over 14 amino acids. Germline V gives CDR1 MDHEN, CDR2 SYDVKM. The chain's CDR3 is CASSTWSPIGTQYF. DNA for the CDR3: TGTGCCAGCAGTACGTGGAGTCCGATCGGGACCCAGTACTTC.

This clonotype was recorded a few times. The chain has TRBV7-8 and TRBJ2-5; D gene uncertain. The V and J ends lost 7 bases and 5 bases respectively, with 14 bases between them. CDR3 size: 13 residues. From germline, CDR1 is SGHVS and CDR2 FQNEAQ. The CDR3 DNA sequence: TGTGCCAGCAACGACCCCTACACGGAGACCCAGTACTTC. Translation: CASNDPYTETQYF.

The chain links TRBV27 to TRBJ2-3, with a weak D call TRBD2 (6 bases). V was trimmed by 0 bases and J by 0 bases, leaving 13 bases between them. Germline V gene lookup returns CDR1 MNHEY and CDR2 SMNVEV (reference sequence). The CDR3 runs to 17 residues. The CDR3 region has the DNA TGTGCCAGCAGTTTATCCTACTATGGGGGGAGCACAGATACGCAGTATTTT. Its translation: CASSLSYYGGSTDTQYF.

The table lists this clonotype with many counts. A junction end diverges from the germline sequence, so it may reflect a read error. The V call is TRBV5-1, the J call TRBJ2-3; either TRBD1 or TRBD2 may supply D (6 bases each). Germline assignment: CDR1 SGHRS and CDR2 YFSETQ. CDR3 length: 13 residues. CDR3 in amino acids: CASSLEGGDTQYF. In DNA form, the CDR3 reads TGTGCCAGCAGTTTAGAAGGGGGGGATACGCAGTATTTT.